A single sample gave rise to the 30 T cell receptor beta chains below, sequenced in a study of shared clonotypes between healthy human individuals. The table came from immunoSEQ multiplex PCR; TCRdb's copy has only in-frame clones and leaves some out. The data show 75,000 to 100,000 clones, less than 60% seen once. The sequencing input was PBMCs. Source of these receptors: a woman aged 40 to 49 in good health. Some clones in this sample may be carry-over from other donors' samples.

This clone turned up a few times. The V and J genes are TRBV4-2 and TRBJ1-2, with TRBD1 matching over 10 bases. V lost 3 bases to trimming and J lost 4 bases; unmatched junction nucleotides: 11. This CDR3 is 17 amino acids long. Germline assignment: CDR1 LGHNA and CDR2 YNFKEQ. As DNA, the CDR3 is TGTGCCAGCAGCCACACTGGCCCGGGACAGGGGACCTATGGCTACACCTTC. It specifies CASSHTGPGQGTYGYTF.

This clone was recorded at least ten times. With a much larger clone just one base away, this may be a read error. The chain is built from TRBV25-1 and TRBJ1-3; D is undetermined. The CDR3 loop spans 14 amino acids. Germline CDR1 MGHDK, CDR2 SYGVNS. Trimming removed 1 base from V and 3 bases from J, with 7 bases in between. CDR3 region: CASSEWDLGNTIYF. The DNA of the CDR3 is TGTGCCAGCAGTGAATGGGATCTTGGAAACACCATATATTTT.

The chain's CDR3 is CASRSRGSQDTQYF. The CDR3 DNA reads TGTGCCAGCCGCTCCAGGGGGTCTCAAGATACGCAGTATTTT. The V and J genes are TRBV2 and TRBJ2-3; 7 bases line up with TRBD1. Germline values: CDR1 SNHLY, CDR2 FYNNEI. With V trimmed by 8 bases and J by 5 bases, 10 bases remained unmatched. The CDR3 length is 14 residues.

This clone came up a few times. The chain joins TRBV27 to TRBJ1-1; weak D call: TRBD1 (5 bases). CDR1 MNHEY and CDR2 SMNVEV come from the germline V gene (reference sequence). Trimming left V 5 bases short and J 0 bases short, with 13 bases between. The CDR3 runs to 15 residues. CDR3 bases: TGTGCCAGCAGTCCCAGGGTATTCATGAACACTGAAGCTTTCTTT. Encoded protein: CASSPRVFMNTEAFF.

This chain connects TRBV7-3 to TRBJ2-7; 10 bases match TRBD2. V trimming: 0 bases; J trimming: 5 bases; junction bases outside the gene matches: 4. CDR1 SGHTA and CDR2 FQGTGA come from the germline V gene. The CDR3 consists of 15 residues. Here the CDR3 DNA reads TGTGCCAGCAGCTTAACGCTAGCGGGAGTCAACGAGCAGTACTTC. This encodes CASSLTLAGVNEQYF.

The chain uses TRBV5-1 and TRBJ2-2, with 9 positions matching TRBD1. J lost 2 bases, V lost 2 bases, and 4 bases had no gene match. The CDR3 loop spans 16 amino acids. The germline gives CDR1 SGHRS, CDR2 YFSETQ. CDR3 bases: TGCGCCAGCAGCTTCGGGGGACAGGGAAACACCGGGGAGCTGTTTTTT. Its protein product is CASSFGGQGNTGELFF.

CDR3 bases: TGTGCCTGGAACTTCGGTGGCTCTGGAAACACCATATATTTT. This gives the protein CAWNFGGSGNTIYF. The genes are TRBV30 and TRBJ1-3; D unresolved. Germline-derived CDR1 and CDR2 are GTSNPN and SVGIG (reference sequence). The CDR3 contains 14 residues. The V end was cut by 4 bases, the J end by 0 bases, with 10 bases between.

This clone was counted ten times or more. CDR3 coding DNA: TGTGCCAGCAGTGAAGACAGTGCCCTCAATGAGCAGTTCTTC. Encoded protein: CASSEDSALNEQFF. The chain combines TRBV2 with TRBJ2-1, with unresolved D. Germline loops: CDR1 SNHLY, CDR2 FYNNEI. Between the trimmed V and J ends, which lost 1 base and 6 bases, there was a span of 10 bases. The CDR3 totals 14 residues. Looking up the rest from reference TRBV2 and TRBJ2-1 gives the full variable domain: EPEVTQTPSHQVTQMGQEVILRCVPISNHLYFYWYRQILGQKVEFLVSFYNNEISEKSEIFDDQFSVERPDGSNFTLKIRSTKLEDSAMYFCASSEDSALNEQFFGPGTRLTVL.

This clone turned up a few times. The chain employs TRBV27 and TRBJ2-7; no clear D. This CDR3 has 15 residues. The germline CDR1 and CDR2 sequences are MNHEY and SMNVEV (reference sequence). Trimming took 5 bases from V and 0 from J, leaving 14 bases between them. The CDR3 sequence is CASSERATSSYEQYF. The CDR3 DNA is TGTGCCAGCAGTGAAAGAGCGACAAGCTCCTACGAGCAGTACTTC.

The table lists this clone with a few counts. This chain connects TRBV2 to TRBJ2-1; D gene uncertain. CDR3 length: 15 residues. In germline, CDR1 is SNHLY, CDR2 FYNNEI. Deletions cut 3 bases from V and 0 bases from J, with 9 bases between. The CDR3 nucleotides read TGTGCCAGCAGTGATCTGATTGTCTCCTACAATGAGCAGTTCTTC. Its protein is CASSDLIVSYNEQFF. Complete variable domain (other parts from reference TRBV2 and TRBJ2-1): EPEVTQTPSHQVTQMGQEVILRCVPISNHLYFYWYRQILGQKVEFLVSFYNNEISEKSEIFDDQFSVERPDGSNFTLKIRSTKLEDSAMYFCASSDLIVSYNEQFFGPGTRLTVL.

This clone was seen ten or more times. Additional DNA sequences in this sample encode the identical CDR3. The rearrangement links TRBV5-1 to TRBJ1-2; D uncertain. V dropped 0 bases and J dropped 4 bases, with 10 bases sitting between them. CDR3 length: 14 amino acids. Germline V gene data show CDR1 as SGHRS and CDR2 as YFSETQ. The CDR3 nucleotides are TGCGCCAGCAGCTTGGGGCGTGAGGGCTATGGCTACACCTTC. As protein: CASSLGREGYGYTF.

As concerns this clone: One end of the junction fails to match germline, which may point to a read error. Other DNA sequences from this sample encode an identical CDR3 as well. The chain links TRBV11-2 to TRBJ1-3, with 10 bases aligning to TRBD1. Per germline, CDR1 SGHAT and CDR2 FQNNGV. The CDR3 runs to 16 residues. CDR3 bases: TGCGCCGGCAGCTCGGGACAGGGGATCTCTGGAAACACCATATATTTT. As protein: CAGSSGQGISGNTIYF.

The CDR3 DNA sequence: TGTGCCTGGAGTAAGGCTTCGGACTCCTCCTACGAGCAGTACTTC. Encoded protein: CAWSKASDSSYEQYF. V and J are TRBV30 and TRBJ2-7, with a possible D match to TRBD2 (5 bases). Deletions cut 2 bases from V and 0 bases from J, with 14 bases between. CDR1 is GTSNPN, CDR2 SVGIG, per germline (reference sequence). The CDR3 sequence is 15 residues long.

The chain carries TRBV4-2 and TRBJ2-2; TRBD2 is a possible D gene (5 bases). This CDR3 region has 16 residues. The V gene's germline CDR1 is LGHNA and CDR2 YNFKEQ. Trimming cost V 5 bases and J 4 bases, with 17 bases left between them. In nucleotides, the CDR3 is TGTGCCAGCAGCTTGGACGCTAGGAGGAGCACCGGGGAGCTGTTTTTT. Its translation: CASSLDARRSTGELFF.

This clone showed up just a few times. The chain carries TRBV20-1 and TRBJ2-1; no clear D. Germline CDR1 DFQATT, CDR2 SNEGSKA (reference sequence). The CDR3 length is 11 residues. V was cut by 6 bases and J by 6 bases, with 9 bases left in between. In DNA form, the CDR3 reads TGCAGTGCCCTGGAGCTCAATGAGCAGTTCTTC. It yields the protein CSALELNEQFF.

This clone was found many times. The chain is built from TRBV30 and TRBJ2-7; 11 bases are a match to TRBD2. This CDR3 has 13 residues. The V gene end was trimmed by 4 bases and the J gene end by 6 bases; junction bases not matched to a gene: 5. CDR1 and CDR2 from the germline V gene are GTSNPN and SVGIG (reference sequence). The CDR3 coding sequence is TGTGCCTGGATGCCTCTAGCGGGAGGCGAGCAGTACTTC. Amino acid sequence: CAWMPLAGGEQYF.

This clone was detected many times. Written as DNA, the CDR3 is TGTGCCAGCAGGAGGGGAACCAACGTCCTGACTTTC. Its protein is CASRRGTNVLTF. V is TRBV5-4 and J is TRBJ2-6; D is tentatively TRBD1 or TRBD2 (5 bases each). This CDR3 is built from 12 residues. V was pared by 5 bases and J by 8 bases, with 8 bases between. CDR1 and CDR2 (germline): SGHNT, YYREEE (reference sequence). Supplemented by reference TRBV5-4 and TRBJ2-6, the full variable domain reads ETGVTQSPTHLIKTRGQQVTLRCSSQSGHNTVSWYQQALGQGPQFIFQYYREEENGRGNFPPRFSGLQFPNYSSELNVNALELDDSALYLCASRRGTNVLTFGAGSRLTVL.

The chain employs TRBV10-1 and TRBJ2-7; D is undetermined. Per germline, CDR1 WNHNN and CDR2 SYGVQD (reference sequence). V lost 11 bases and J lost 3, with 11 bases in between. This CDR3 is 11 amino acids long. Here the CDR3 DNA reads TGCGCCGGACCGGACGGCTACGAGCAGTACTTC. This codes for CAGPDGYEQYF.

There are a few counts of this clone. This chain links TRBV5-6 with TRBJ2-1; maybe TRBD2 (5 bases). CDR3 length: 15 amino acids. V lost 4 bases, J lost 6 bases, and 17 bases lay in between. CDR1 and CDR2 from the germline V gene are SGHDT and YYEEEE. The CDR3 nucleotides are TGTGCCAGCAGCCCCTTCCAGCGGACTCTCAATGAGCAGTTCTTC. As protein: CASSPFQRTLNEQFF.

This clone has only one observation. The V and J genes are TRBV29-1 and TRBJ2-1; D gene unclear. The CDR3 extends over 14 amino acids. Deletions cut 0 bases from V and 4 bases from J, with 10 bases between. Germline CDR1 is SQVTM and CDR2 is ANQGSEA. The CDR3 loop is CSVEDNGDYNEQFF. The CDR3, as DNA: TGCAGCGTTGAAGATAATGGGGATTACAATGAGCAGTTCTTC.

This clone was detected once. The gene calls are TRBV5-4 and TRBJ1-6, with D uncertain. CDR3 length equals 15 residues. Trimming pared 4 bases from V and 5 bases from J, leaving 13 bases between. Germline V gene sequence: CDR1 SGHNT, CDR2 YYREEE (reference sequence). Here the CDR3 reads CASSRGRADNSPLHF. DNA for the CDR3: TGTGCCAGCAGCCGGGGTCGCGCCGATAATTCACCCCTCCACTTT.

This clone was seen repeatedly, ten times or more. The chain couples TRBV28 to TRBJ2-5; weak D call: TRBD2 (7 bases). The V end was cut by 4 bases, the J end by 5 bases, with 14 bases between. From germline, CDR1 is MDHEN and CDR2 SYDVKM. The CDR3 covers 14 residues. The CDR3 spells CASSSGGLGETQYF. Here the CDR3 DNA reads TGTGCCAGCAGTTCCGGGGGGCTCGGGGAGACCCAGTACTTC.

This clone occurred once. The chain joins TRBV28 to TRBJ2-7; no clear D gene. The V end lost 6 bases, the J end lost 3 bases, and 12 bases lay between the germline ends. This CDR3 is 13 amino acids long. Per germline, CDR1 MDHEN and CDR2 SYDVKM. The CDR3 DNA is TGTGCCAGCAGCCTACAACAGAACTACGAGCAGTACTTC. It is translated as CASSLQQNYEQYF. Complete variable domain (other parts from reference TRBV28 and TRBJ2-7): DVKVTQSSRYLVKRTGEKVFLECVQDMDHENMFWYRQDPGLGLRLIYFSYDVKMKEKGDIPEGYSVSREKKERFSLILESASTNQTSMYLCASSLQQNYEQYFGPGTRLTVT.

This clone was observed a handful of times. This likely traces to a read error, being one base from a far larger clone. The conserved closing phenylalanine or tryptophan is absent in this CDR3, likely reflecting a read error. The V and J genes are TRBV30 and TRBJ1-2; D is ambiguous. Looked up from germline, CDR1 is GTSNPN and CDR2 is SVGIG (reference sequence). V was trimmed by 2 bases and J by 4 bases, leaving 8 bases between them. This CDR3 has 12 residues. CDR3 bases: TGTGCCTGGAGTCGACCGACCTATGGCTACACCCTC. Translated, it gives CAWSRPTYGYTL.

The V gene is TRBV5-4, the J gene TRBJ2-1; D is uncertain. This CDR3 spans 14 amino acids. V was clipped by 0 bases and J by 4 bases, with 8 bases between them. CDR1 SGHNT and CDR2 YYREEE come from the germline V gene (reference sequence). The CDR3 is CASSLGTSYNEQFF. The CDR3 DNA is TGTGCCAGCAGCTTGGGAACGTCTTACAATGAGCAGTTCTTC. The full variable domain, with the rest looked up from reference TRBV5-4 and TRBJ2-1, is ETGVTQSPTHLIKTRGQQVTLRCSSQSGHNTVSWYQQALGQGPQFIFQYYREEENGRGNFPPRFSGLQFPNYSSELNVNALELDDSALYLCASSLGTSYNEQFFGPGTRLTVL.

This clone was seen many times. The V call is TRBV7-8, the J call TRBJ1-1; 7 positions agree with TRBD1. This CDR3 region has 14 residues. V was pared by 5 bases and J by 1 base, with 4 bases of the junction left unmatched. The V gene's germline CDR1 is SGHVS and CDR2 FQNEAQ. CDR3 residues: CASSPRDRNTEAFF. For the CDR3, the DNA is TGTGCCAGCAGCCCGCGGGACAGGAACACTGAAGCTTTCTTT.

The V and J genes are TRBV4-1 and TRBJ2-4, with D unclear. CDR3 length: 14 residues. The V gene lost 1 base and the J gene lost 0 bases, with 4 bases spanning the gap. From germline, CDR1 is MGHRA and CDR2 YSYEKL. The CDR3 protein is CASSQAGAKNIQYF. The CDR3 nucleotides read TGCGCCAGCAGCCAAGCGGGAGCCAAAAACATTCAGTACTTC.

This clone was counted at least ten times. The gene calls are TRBV27 and TRBJ2-7, with 12 bases that match TRBD2. Germline V lookup: CDR1 MNHEY, CDR2 SMNVEV (reference sequence). The junction had 15 bases not matched to a gene; V was cut back by 6 bases and J by 0 bases. The CDR3 has 19 residues. In DNA form, the CDR3 reads TGTGCCAGCAGCCCCTCCGAGACTAGCGGGAGTCCCTTCTCCTACGAGCAGTACTTC. Translation gives CASSPSETSGSPFSYEQYF.

This clone has just a few counts. The chain uses TRBV7-9 and TRBJ1-2; no reliable D call. CDR1 and CDR2 from the germline V gene are SEHNR and FQNEAQ (reference sequence). V was shortened by 5 bases and J by 4 bases, with 14 bases between the two germline ends. This CDR3 is 14 amino acids long. The CDR3: CASSPRTDVYGYTF. Written as DNA, the CDR3 is TGTGCCAGCAGCCCCCGGACGGACGTCTATGGCTACACCTTC.

This clone appeared a few times. The rearrangement joins TRBV10-3 to TRBJ1-5, with D unresolved. Germline CDR1 is ENHRY and CDR2 is SYGVKD. The CDR3 consists of 13 residues. With 10 bases removed from V and 1 base from J, the gap between germline ends came to 11 bases. CDR3: CASRTASNQPQHF. CDR3 in DNA: TGTGCCAGCAGGACGGCCAGCAATCAGCCCCAGCATTTT.